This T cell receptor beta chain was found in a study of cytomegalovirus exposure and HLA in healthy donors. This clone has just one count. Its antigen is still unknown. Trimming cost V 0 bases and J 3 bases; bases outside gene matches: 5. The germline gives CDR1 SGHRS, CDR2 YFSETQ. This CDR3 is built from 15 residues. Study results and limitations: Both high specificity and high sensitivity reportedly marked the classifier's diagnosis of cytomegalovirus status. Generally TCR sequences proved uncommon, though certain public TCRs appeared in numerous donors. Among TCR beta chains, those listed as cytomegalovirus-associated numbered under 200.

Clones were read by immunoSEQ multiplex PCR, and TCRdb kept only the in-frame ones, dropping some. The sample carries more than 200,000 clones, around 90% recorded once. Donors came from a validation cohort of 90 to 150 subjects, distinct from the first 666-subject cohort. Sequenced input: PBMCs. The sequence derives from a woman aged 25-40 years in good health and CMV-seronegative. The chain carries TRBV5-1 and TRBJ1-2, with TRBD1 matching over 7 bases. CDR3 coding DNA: TGCGCCAGCAGCTTGGCCAGGGGGTCCGACTATGGCTACACCTTC. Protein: CASSLARGSDYGYTF.